Sequencing of this T cell receptor beta chain was carried out in a study of OX40 agonist ivuxolimab in advanced cancers. Study-level background: It was ivuxolimab, an agonistic anti-OX40 (CD134) antibody, that patients were treated with. Head and neck, renal cell, melanoma or hepatocellular carcinoma were the cancers that dose-escalation patients had. Under the entry rules, prior anti-PD-1, anti-PD-L1 or anti-CTLA-4 therapy was allowed, and 40% had some. Regarding the study as a whole: Among T cells, CD8+ cells averaged more expanded clones than CD4+ cells.

Deletions cut 0 bases from V and 0 bases from J, with 9 bases between. The CDR3 totals 16 residues. Per the germline V gene, CDR1 is ENHRY and CDR2 is SYGVKD. Sequencing used immunoSEQ multiplex PCR; TCRdb keeps in-frame clones, though not all of them. Among about 84,000 clones, roughly nine tenths were seen once, and the ten largest hold 0.19%. Points on this clone: The antigen is unknown.

The material was CD4+ or CD8+ T cells sorted from blood, obtained in a trial of the OX40 agonist ivuxolimab. The chain is built from TRBV10-3 and TRBJ1-5; D call uncertain. This receptor was identified in an adult with an advanced solid tumor such as melanoma, head and neck, liver or kidney cancer. The CDR3 bases are TGTGCCATCAGTGAGTCCCCCAGCCATAGCAATCAGCCCCAGCATTTT. Its translation is CAISESPSHSNQPQHF.